The T cell receptor beta chain described here comes from a study of T cells after yellow fever vaccination. The authors made TCR cDNA by 5'RACE template switching, adding a universal primer site and UMIs. TCRdb processed the 5' RACE reads anew with MiXCR; each CDR3 protein has one entry. The table records about 220,000 distinct CDR3 sequences, roughly 3.3% of them present only once. Study-wide points: Booster sampling recovered most clones from primary vaccination (roughly 96% CD4, around 88% CD8). It was a weaker secondary response, yet one that peaked faster, at day 5 versus 15.

This clonotype was seen more than once but under ten times. As yet, its antigen is unknown. Sample: CD4+ T cells sorted from PBMCs, taken 10 days after the yellow fever booster vaccination. This TCR came from a man aged 18 to 29 who received the YFV17D yellow fever vaccine.

In nucleotides, the CDR3 is TGTGCCAGGGGGGGGTCGGTCTCTGGGGCCAACGTCCTGACTTTC. This encodes CARGGSVSGANVLTF. The chain links TRBV7-2 to TRBJ2-6; 7 bases are a match to TRBD2. CDR1 is SGHTA, CDR2 FQGNSA, per germline. The CDR3 extends over 15 amino acids. V gave up 9 bases and J gave up 0 bases; unmatched junction bases: 5.